This T cell receptor beta chain is drawn from a study of identical twins (TCRdb year 2016). In the study overall: To test whether fetal clonotypes persist, the study used deep sequencing on TCR alpha and beta repertoires from monozygotic twins, unrelated adults of various ages, and cord blood. To rule out contamination, the twin experiments were replicated at different times with different library preparation protocols. Broad study findings and their caveats: Out-of-frame TCR alpha sequences shared between twins showed an excess of low generation-probability sequences compared with coincidental sharing between unrelated individuals. Because the same donors could not be followed over many years, conclusions were based on cross-sectional statistical analysis. Fewer insertions were carried by abundant cord blood beta clonotypes; a weaker similar trend was observed in young adult naive repertoires, while no such trend was observed in memory repertoires. A weaker excess of twin sharing was found in beta out-of-frame sequences because the signal-to-noise ratio was lowered by fewer shared sequences. Invariant T cells such as MAIT and iNKT could partly confound zero-insertion analyses, although diverse VJ usage argued against such confounding for most clonotypes. In monozygotic twins, out-of-frame TCR alpha sharing was systematically underestimated by recombination models, although the models agreed with sharing between unrelated individuals.

CDR1 and CDR2, per the germline V gene, are SQVTM and ANQGSEA. V loses 1 base of germline sequence and J loses 3 bases, and the interval between the two ends is 22 bases. The CDR3, cysteine through phenylalanine, is 17 amino acids long. Here the CDR3 DNA is all that survives: 51 bases in frame from base 1. The protocol used for the library was 5' RACE. The data were produced on an Illumina HiSeq 2000. Template switching introduced a universal primer binding site; the final cDNA contained a unique molecular identifier, enabling accurate counting of TCR cDNA molecules. First-strand cDNA for TCR alpha and beta chains was synthesized from specific primers in the conserved constant-segment region. To control for contamination, every cDNA library carried two barcodes: a SMART-Mk sample barcode plus Illumina barcodes. TruSeq adapter sequences along with Illumina sample barcodes were introduced in two successive PCR steps. TCR alpha and beta cDNA libraries were sequenced on the Illumina HiSeq platform with custom primers. On the authors' methods: MiGEC was used to process raw reads and extract unique molecular identifiers, and MiXCR was used to find CDR3 positions. For each individual, recombination models were inferred using an EM algorithm with the repgenHMM and IGoR tools. The tcR package in R was used for shared clonotype analysis, with sharing normalized by the product of cloneset sizes. To study raw recombination free of thymic and clonal selection effects, out-of-frame nonproductive sequences were analyzed. TCRdb passed the public sequencing reads through fastp at Q25 and MiXCR, retaining productive beta sequences. Every distinct CDR3 protein forms one entry, paired with its most common genes and DNA. The V and J calls reflect TCRdb's pipeline rather than the authors' work. A total of 500,000 to 550,000 distinct CDR3 sequences appear in this sample, 20% to 25% of them only once. The ten largest account for approximately 0.5% of the sample.

For this clonotype: Its antigen target is currently unknown. One base away there is no much larger clone; base qualities are not given.

Every donor in the study was a healthy Caucasian. Three pairs of female monozygotic twins, all aged roughly 18 to 30 years, made up the twin cohort. CD4+ and CD8+ T cell populations were isolated with positive isolation kits from Invitrogen. Separately, the same data were catalogued under a study of yellow fever vaccine responses in identical twins. The second paper states: According to the authors, the vaccine-induced T cell response in identical twins seemed to be partly convergent and partly specific to each individual. The study precisely tracked vaccine-responding T cell clones in identical twins.

This TCR derives from a woman between 18 and 29 years old in good health. What was sequenced was CD4+ T cells sorted from blood. The rearrangement joined TRBV29-1 to TRBJ2-7; the D segment could be TRBD2, given 5 matching bases. At the DNA level, the sequence is TGCAGCGTTGAAGGGCCGAATCGATTAACGGGGTTCTACGAGCAGTACTTC. It translates as CSVEGPNRLTGFYEQYF.